These 3 T cell receptor beta chains came from one sample sequenced in a study of cytomegalovirus exposure and HLA in healthy donors. The table came from immunoSEQ multiplex PCR; TCRdb's copy has only in-frame clones and leaves some out. The repertoire holds about 150,000 clones, with about 89% as singletons. Specimen: PBMCs. These TCRs come from a man between 18 and 35 years old in good health and CMV-seronegative.

The J gene is TRBJ2-2, the V gene TRBV7-2; D might be TRBD1 (5 bases). V gave up 5 bases and J gave up 8 bases, with 12 bases separating them. The CDR3 covers 13 residues. In germline, CDR1 is SGHTA, CDR2 FQGNSA. Here the CDR3 reads CASSTHSGGELFF. CDR3 coding DNA: TGTGCCAGCAGCACCCATTCAGGGGGGGAGCTGTTTTTT.

The chain has TRBV6-7 and TRBJ1-4; 7 nucleotides align to TRBD1. TRBV6-7 is reported as an ORF; its role is uncertain. The length of the CDR3 is 17 residues. V lost 7 bases and J lost 1; bases outside the gene matches: 12. The CDR3 reads CASMVAGGPLTNEKLFF. The CDR3 nucleotides are TGTGCCAGCATGGTGGCAGGGGGGCCACTAACTAATGAAAAACTGTTTTTT.

The chain has TRBV9 and TRBJ2-6; weak D call: TRBD1 (6 bases). CDR1 is SGDLS, CDR2 YYNGEE, per germline. The ends were cut back, 0 bases at V and 0 bases at J, with 13 bases in the middle. The CDR3 loop spans 18 amino acids. CDR3 protein: CASSVDQGLGSGANVLTF. CDR3 sequence (DNA): TGTGCCAGCAGCGTAGATCAGGGGTTGGGCTCTGGGGCCAACGTCCTGACTTTC.